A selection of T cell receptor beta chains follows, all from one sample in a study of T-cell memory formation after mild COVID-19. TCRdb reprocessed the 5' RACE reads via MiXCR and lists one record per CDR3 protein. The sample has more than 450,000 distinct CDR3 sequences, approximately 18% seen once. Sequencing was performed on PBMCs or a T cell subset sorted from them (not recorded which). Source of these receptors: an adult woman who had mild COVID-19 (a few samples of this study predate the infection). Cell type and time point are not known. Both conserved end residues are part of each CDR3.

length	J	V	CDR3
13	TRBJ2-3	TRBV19	CASSLGGENTQYF
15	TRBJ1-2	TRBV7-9	CASSLEVWANYGYTF
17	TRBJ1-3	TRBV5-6	CASSWLFGTESGNTIYF
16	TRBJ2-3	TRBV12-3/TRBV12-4	CASTVGGAARTDTQYF
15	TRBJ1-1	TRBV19	CASSYYPGQGTEAFF
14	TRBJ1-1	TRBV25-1	CASRETGRSTEAFF
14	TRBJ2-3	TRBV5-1	CASSPRVGADTQYF
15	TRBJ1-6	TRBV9	CASSPGDSYNSPLHF
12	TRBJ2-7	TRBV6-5	CASSSGTDEQYF
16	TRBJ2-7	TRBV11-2	CASRRPGTGDRYEQYF
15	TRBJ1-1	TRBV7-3	CASSPRIGPYTEAFF
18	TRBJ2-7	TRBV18	CASSPPPVRLASPYEQYF
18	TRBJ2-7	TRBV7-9	CASSLEGGLAGEYYEQYF
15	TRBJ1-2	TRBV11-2	CASSPRGYSNYGYTF
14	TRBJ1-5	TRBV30	CAWTRTGVRQPQHF
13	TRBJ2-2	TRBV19	CASSTTVTGELFF
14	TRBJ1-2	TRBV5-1	CASSLGRRNYGYTF
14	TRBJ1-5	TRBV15	CATSRGGGNQPQHF
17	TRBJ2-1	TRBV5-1	CASSSYGGGSSYNEQFF
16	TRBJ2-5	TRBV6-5	CASKLVADAYLGTQYF
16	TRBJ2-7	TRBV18	CASSPPGRANSYEQYF
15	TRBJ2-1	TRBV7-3	CASSMRTSGRNEQFF
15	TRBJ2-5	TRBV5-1	CASSPQGQGKETQYF
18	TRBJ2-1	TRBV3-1	CASSQDPPRLAVTHEQFF
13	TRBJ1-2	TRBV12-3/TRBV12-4	CASSLRAGNGYTF
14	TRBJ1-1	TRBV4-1	CASSPRQGGIEAFF
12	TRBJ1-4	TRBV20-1	CSARGFNEKLFF
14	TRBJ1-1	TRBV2	CASSVAVVVAEAFF
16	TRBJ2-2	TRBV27	CASSRRTLGMGGELFF
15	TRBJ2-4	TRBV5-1	CASSGGRSTKNIQYF
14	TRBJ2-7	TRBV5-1	CASSRSGAFYEQYF
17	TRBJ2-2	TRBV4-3	CASSQGIAGGPSGELFF
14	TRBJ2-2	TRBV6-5	CASSPTLRGGELFF
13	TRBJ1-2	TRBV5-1	CASSSDVYYGYTF
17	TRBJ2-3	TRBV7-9	CASSSKDLAGATDTQYF
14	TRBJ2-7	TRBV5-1	CASGDPGQSYEQYF
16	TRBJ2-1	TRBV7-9	CASKLTGLTLYNEQFF
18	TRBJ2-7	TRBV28	CASSFILGGPGGGYEQYF
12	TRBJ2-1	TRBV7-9	CASSLASGEQFF
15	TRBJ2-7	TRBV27	CASSKLRTSSYEQYF
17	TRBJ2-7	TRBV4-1	CASSQDLPRGDSYEQYF
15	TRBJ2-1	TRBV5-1	CASSMVGGIGYEQFF
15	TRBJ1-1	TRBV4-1	CASSPPPGRGTEAFF
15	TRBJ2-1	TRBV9	CASSVKQGNYNEQFF
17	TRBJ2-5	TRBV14	CASSQDLTSGRGETQYF
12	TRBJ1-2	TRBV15	CATGQTLYGYTF
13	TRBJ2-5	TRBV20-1	CSATDRGGETQYF
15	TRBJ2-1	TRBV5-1	CASSLSGGAGNEQFF
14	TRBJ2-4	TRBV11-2	CASSLGRGMDIQYF
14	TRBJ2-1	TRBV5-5	CASTLERWGGEQFF
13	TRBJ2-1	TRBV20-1	CSARDGRLAGFPF
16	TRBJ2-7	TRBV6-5	CASSIRLAASSYEQYF
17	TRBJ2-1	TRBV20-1	CSASTSGGPKSYNEQFF